These 27 T cell receptor beta chains came from one sample sequenced in a study of shared clonotypes between healthy human individuals. Repertoires were generated with immunoSEQ multiplex PCR, while TCRdb's copy carries only in-frame clones and drops some. In the table there are some 1,100,000 clones, about 80% of which are singletons. Sequencing input: memory CD4+ T cells from PBMCs. Subset described: CD45RA-negative fraction. Receptor source: a man aged 18 to 29 in good health. Some clones in this sample may be carry-over from other donors' samples.

V gene TRBV11-1 combines with J gene TRBJ2-7; D is possibly TRBD2 (6 bases). The CDR3 is 15 residues long. Trimming stripped 0 bases from V and 4 bases from J, with 13 bases between. CDR1 and CDR2 (germline): SGHAT, FQDESV (reference sequence). CDR3 coding DNA: TGTGCCAGCAGCTTAGCTCCTAGCGCCGAATACGAGCAGTACTTC. Encoded protein: CASSLAPSAEYEQYF. Together with reference TRBV11-1 and TRBJ2-7, the CDR3 gives the full variable domain: EAEVAQSPRYKITEKSQAVAFWCDPISGHATLYWYRQILGQGPELLVQFQDESVVDDSQLPKDRFSAERLKGVDSTLKIQPAELGDSAMYLCASSLAPSAEYEQYFGPGTRLTVT.

The J gene is TRBJ1-1, the V gene TRBV28; D is ambiguous. Trimming stripped 3 bases from V and 7 bases from J, with 12 bases between. The germline gives CDR1 MDHEN, CDR2 SYDVKM. The CDR3 is 13 amino acids. The CDR3 is CASSFVPGIEAFF. The CDR3 bases are TGTGCCAGCAGTTTTGTCCCGGGGATTGAAGCTTTCTTT.

The rearrangement uses TRBV5-6 and TRBJ1-2; 10 bases match TRBD1. V dropped 7 bases and J dropped 5; count of bases not matched to a gene: 17. Per germline, CDR1 SGHDT and CDR2 YYEEEE. This CDR3 contains 17 residues. CDR3 region: CASRNNARDRGYYGYTF. The CDR3 DNA reads TGTGCCAGCCGTAATAACGCAAGGGACAGGGGTTATTATGGCTACACCTTC. Full variable domain (remainder filled in from reference TRBV5-6 and TRBJ1-2): DAGVTQSPTHLIKTRGQQVTLRCSPKSGHDTVSWYQQALGQGPQFIFQYYEEEERQRGNFPDRFSGHQFPNYSSELNVNALLLGDSALYLCASRNNARDRGYYGYTFGSGTRLTVV.

This chain joins TRBV15 and TRBJ1-2; 7 positions match TRBD1. Germline V gives CDR1 LNHNV, CDR2 YYDKDF (reference sequence). CDR3 length: 13 amino acids. Losses at the gene ends were 2 bases for V and 10 bases for J; bases not matched to a gene: 7. The CDR3 region is CATSRTQGGDYTF. For the CDR3, the DNA is TGTGCCACCAGCAGAACGCAGGGGGGAGACTACACCTTC.

This rearrangement joins TRBV28 to TRBJ1-4; no clear D gene. This CDR3 contains 14 residues. Per germline, CDR1 MDHEN and CDR2 SYDVKM. Deletions cut 2 bases from V and 6 bases from J, with 10 bases between. In DNA, the CDR3 is TGTGCCAGCAGTTTAACCGGTGGAGATGAAAAACTGTTTTTT. Its protein product is CASSLTGGDEKLFF.

CDR3 sequence: CASSLGTSGRLDEQFF. The CDR3 DNA reads TGCGCCAGCAGCTTGGGGACTAGCGGGAGATTAGATGAGCAGTTCTTC. The J gene is TRBJ2-1, the V gene TRBV5-1; 13 nucleotides align to TRBD2. Germline CDR1 and CDR2: SGHRS and YFSETQ. V dropped 0 bases and J dropped 8; count of bases not matched to a gene: 5. This CDR3 spans 16 amino acids.

The chain links TRBV7-9 to TRBJ2-5, with D possibly TRBD2 on 5 matching bases. V was clipped by 1 base and J by 9 bases, with 9 bases between them. Germline CDR1 reads SEHNR; CDR2 reads FQNEAQ (reference sequence). The CDR3 consists of 12 residues. The CDR3 DNA reads as TGTGCCAGCAGCTTAGGGCAGAGGGCCCAGTACTTC. This encodes CASSLGQRAQYF.

The chain recombines TRBV11-2 with TRBJ2-1; 11 bases are a match to TRBD2. V shed 4 bases and J 2 bases; nucleotides not matched to a gene: 7. The germline V gene encodes CDR1 SGHAT and CDR2 FQNNGV. The CDR3 covers 17 residues. This chain's CDR3 is CASSSPTSGSPYNEQFF. CDR3 sequence (DNA): TGTGCCAGCAGCTCCCCTACTAGCGGGAGCCCCTACAATGAGCAGTTCTTC.

The chain carries TRBV7-6 and TRBJ2-5, with D perhaps matching TRBD2 (6 bases). The V end lost 1 base, the J end lost 5 bases, and 14 bases lay between the germline ends. CDR3 length: 15 residues. CDR1 is SGHVS, CDR2 FNYEAQ, per germline. The chain's CDR3 is CASSLGVGSWETQYF. In DNA form, the CDR3 reads TGTGCCAGCAGCTTAGGAGTCGGGAGCTGGGAGACCCAGTACTTC.

This clone was recorded a few times. The chain links TRBV30 to TRBJ1-1; D may be TRBD1 (5 bases). Per germline, CDR1 GTSNPN and CDR2 SVGIG (reference sequence). V lost 0 bases and J lost 1, with 15 bases in between. This CDR3 is 16 amino acids long. CDR3 nucleotide sequence: TGTGCCTGGAGTGTTCGAGGGGAGCCTGCGAACACTGAAGCTTTCTTT. Protein: CAWSVRGEPANTEAFF.

The chain has TRBV5-4 and TRBJ2-2; D gene uncertain. CDR3 length: 13 residues. V gave up 5 bases and J gave up 5 bases, with 10 bases separating them. CDR1 is SGHNT, CDR2 YYREEE, per germline (reference sequence). CDR3 bases: TGTGCCAGCAGAGGTTCGGTAACCGGGGAGCTGTTTTTT. Its translation is CASRGSVTGELFF.

The chain carries TRBV7-9 and TRBJ2-1, with D perhaps TRBD2 (5 bases). Trimming pared 5 bases from V and 4 bases from J, leaving 15 bases between. In germline, CDR1 is SEHNR, CDR2 FQNEAQ (reference sequence). The CDR3 is 15 residues long. CDR3 sequence (DNA): TGTGCCAGCAGCCCCCCTGGACTTGTATACAATGAGCAGTTCTTC. This sequence encodes CASSPPGLVYNEQFF.

V gene TRBV5-7 combines with J gene TRBJ2-3; the D gene is possibly TRBD2 (5 bases). TRBV5-7 is known as an ORF, though its function is uncertain. With 4 bases removed from V and 0 bases from J, the gap between germline ends came to 12 bases. The CDR3 sequence is 15 residues long. CDR3 region: CASSPRVTSTDTQYF. DNA of the CDR3: TGTGCCAGCAGCCCGAGGGTTACTAGCACAGATACGCAGTATTTT.

This clone has more than one count but fewer than ten. The genes are TRBV4-1 and TRBJ2-3, with TRBD2 matching 10 bases. CDR1 MGHRA and CDR2 YSYEKL come from the germline V gene. The CDR3 is 15 amino acids. The V gene end was trimmed by 0 bases and the J gene end by 10 bases; junction bases not matched to a gene: 7. CDR3 DNA sequence: TGCGCCAGCAGCCAAGAGGAGTCTAGCGGGAGTGCGCAGTATTTT. Encoded protein: CASSQEESSGSAQYF.

This clone occurred once. The V and J genes are TRBV5-4 and TRBJ2-2; 12 positions agree with TRBD2. Germline CDR1 and CDR2: SGHNT and YYREEE (reference sequence). The CDR3 runs to 17 residues. The V gene end was trimmed by 3 bases and the J gene end by 5 bases; junction bases not matched to a gene: 8. The CDR3 spells CASSSGLAGWRTGELFF. The DNA for the CDR3 is TGTGCCAGCAGCTCCGGACTAGCGGGATGGAGGACCGGGGAGCTGTTTTTT.

This clone has only one observation. The chain uses TRBV7-2 and TRBJ1-1; no clear D gene. Trimming pared 4 bases from V and 4 bases from J, leaving 7 bases between. The CDR3 is 12 amino acids. CDR1 is SGHTA, CDR2 FQGNSA, per germline. The CDR3 here is CASSSLRTEAFF. The CDR3 DNA reads TGTGCCAGCAGCTCCCTTCGCACTGAAGCTTTCTTT.

The table lists this clone with a few counts. The chain is built from TRBV6-1 and TRBJ2-4; D perhaps matches TRBD1 (7 bases). CDR3 length: 14 amino acids. Germline V CDR1 and CDR2: MNHNS, SASEGT. V was trimmed by 6 bases and J by 3 bases, leaving 12 bases between them. CDR3 bases: TGTGCCAGCAGGGAGGGGGCTGGCAAAAACATTCAGTACTTC. It yields the protein CASREGAGKNIQYF.

In this sample, this clone turned up many times. This chain uses TRBV4-2 with TRBJ2-2, with D tentatively TRBD2 (6 bases). CDR1 is LGHNA, CDR2 YNFKEQ, per germline. The CDR3 length is 17 residues. V lost 5 bases and J lost 4, with 20 bases in between. The CDR3 sequence is CASSKNIGRGVTGELFF. The CDR3 nucleotides read TGTGCCAGCAGCAAAAATATCGGGAGAGGGGTCACCGGGGAGCTGTTTTTT.

The CDR3 protein is CASSPTGTASTYEQYF. The CDR3 coding sequence is TGTGCCAGCAGTCCGACCGGGACAGCAAGTACCTACGAGCAGTACTTC. The V gene is TRBV28, the J gene TRBJ2-7; 7 bases map to TRBD1. The CDR3 runs to 16 residues. V was clipped by 5 bases and J by 2 bases; unmatched bases: 12. In germline, CDR1 is MDHEN, CDR2 SYDVKM.

J is TRBJ1-2 and V is TRBV18; D perhaps matches TRBD1 (5 bases). Trimming took off 3 bases at V and 4 bases at J, with 15 bases between the two ends. CDR1 is KGHSH and CDR2 is LQKENI in the germline V gene. This CDR3 is 15 amino acids long. In DNA form, the CDR3 reads TGTGCCAGCTCACCTACGGAACAGGTTCCCTATGGCTACACCTTC. Translation: CASSPTEQVPYGYTF.

This chain links TRBV6-4 with TRBJ2-7; D uncertain. The CDR3 has 15 residues. Trimming took off 3 bases at V and 3 bases at J, with 15 bases between the two ends. Per the germline V gene, CDR1 is MRHNA and CDR2 is SNTAGT. The CDR3 sequence is CASSEAPSPFYEQYF. The DNA of the CDR3 is TGTGCCAGCAGTGAAGCCCCAAGTCCCTTCTACGAGCAGTACTTC.

The chain carries TRBV11-1 and TRBJ1-2, with a possible D match to TRBD1 (5 bases). The CDR3 has 13 amino acids. V lost 0 bases, J lost 8 bases, and 10 bases lay in between. Germline-derived CDR1 and CDR2 are SGHAT and FQDESV (reference sequence). Here the CDR3 reads CASSLATGGGYTF. The CDR3 DNA reads as TGTGCCAGCAGCTTAGCCACAGGTGGCGGCTACACCTTC.

The chain carries TRBV5-6 and TRBJ2-5; tentatively, D is TRBD1 (10 bases). With 5 bases removed from V and 5 bases from J, the gap between germline ends came to 22 bases. From germline, CDR1 is SGHDT and CDR2 YYEEEE. The CDR3 is 16 residues long. DNA of the CDR3: TGTGCCAGCAGGAGGGACAGGGGAGCGGGAGGCGAGACCCAGTACTTC. Protein: CASRRDRGAGGETQYF.

Notes on this clone: In the same sample, other DNA sequences code for this CDR3. The chain has TRBV5-1 and TRBJ2-7; the D gene is possibly TRBD1 (5 bases). With 2 bases removed from V and 3 bases from J, the gap between germline ends came to 6 bases. This CDR3 is built from 12 residues. Germline V gene sequence: CDR1 SGHRS, CDR2 YFSETQ. CDR3 coding DNA: TGCGCCAGCAGCTTAGGGGTCTACGAGCAGTACTTC. It encodes CASSLGVYEQYF.

This rearrangement joins TRBV7-2 to TRBJ1-5, with unresolved D. The ends were cut back, 2 bases at V and 7 bases at J, with 9 bases in the middle. The CDR3 loop spans 13 amino acids. The germline CDR1 and CDR2 sequences are SGHTA and FQGNSA. In DNA, the CDR3 is TGTGCCAGCAGCTTACCTGGGTTGCAGCCCCAGCATTTT. Protein: CASSLPGLQPQHF.

The table lists this clone with a count of one. This chain uses TRBV30 with TRBJ1-2, with D perhaps matching TRBD1 (5 bases). V lost 5 bases, J lost 1 base, and 11 bases lay in between. The germline CDR1 and CDR2 sequences are GTSNPN and SVGIG (reference sequence). This CDR3 has 13 amino acids. CDR3 sequence: CAWGPGGNYGYTF. In DNA, the CDR3 is TGTGCCTGGGGACCCGGGGGTAACTATGGCTACACCTTC.

This clone was recorded a few times. The V call is TRBV7-3, the J call TRBJ1-1; TRBD1 matches at 10 bases. This CDR3 is 16 amino acids long. With V trimmed by 5 bases and J by 1 base, 7 bases remained unmatched. Germline values: CDR1 SGHTA, CDR2 FQGTGA. The CDR3: CASSPTGGAGNTEAFF. The CDR3 DNA reads as TGTGCCAGCAGCCCGACAGGGGGCGCGGGGAACACTGAAGCTTTCTTT.